Below, one T cell receptor beta chain is given with its context. One end of the junction varies from germline; a read error may be responsible. One entry per CDR3 protein, called by TCRdb with MiXCR from the 5' RACE reads. The data contain approximately 70,000 distinct CDR3 sequences, around 5% of them singletons. The data were taken from a study of neurological immune-mediated disorders. The CDR3 length is 17 residues. Germline CDR1 SGHRS, CDR2 YFSETQ. This TCR was sampled from a woman in her 70s with multiple sclerosis. Input material: PBMCs. The V and J genes are TRBV5-1 and TRBJ2-7; 7 nucleotides agree with TRBD2. The chain's CDR3 is CASSLGLTYQTAYEQYF. The CDR3 nucleotides are TGTGCCAGCAGCTTGGGACTAACCTACCAAACCGCCTACGAGCAGTACTTC. The variable domain in full, with the rest retrieved from reference TRBV5-1 and TRBJ2-7, is KAGVTQTPRYLIKTRGQQVTLSCSPISGHRSVSWYQQTPGQGLQFLFEYFSETQRNKGNFPGRFSGRQFSNSRSEMNVSTLELGDSALYLCASSLGLTYQTAYEQYFGPGTRLTVT.